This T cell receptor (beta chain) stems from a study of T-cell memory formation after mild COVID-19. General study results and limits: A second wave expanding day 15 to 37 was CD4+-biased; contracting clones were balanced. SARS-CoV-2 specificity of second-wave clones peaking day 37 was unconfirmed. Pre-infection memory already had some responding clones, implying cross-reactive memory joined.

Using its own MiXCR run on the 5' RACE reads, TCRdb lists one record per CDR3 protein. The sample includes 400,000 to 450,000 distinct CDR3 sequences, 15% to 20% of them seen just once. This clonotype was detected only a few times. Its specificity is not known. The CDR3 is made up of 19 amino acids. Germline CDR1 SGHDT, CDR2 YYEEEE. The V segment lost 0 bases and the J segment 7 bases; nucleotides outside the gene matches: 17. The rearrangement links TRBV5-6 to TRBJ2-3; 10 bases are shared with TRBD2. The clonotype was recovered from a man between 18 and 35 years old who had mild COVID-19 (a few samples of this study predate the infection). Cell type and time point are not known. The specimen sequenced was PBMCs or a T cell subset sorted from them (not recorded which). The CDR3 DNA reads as TGTGCCAGCAGCTTGGCCATAACTAGCGGGGAGCTTCTCGGAAATACGCAGTATTTT. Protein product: CASSLAITSGELLGNTQYF.